These T cell receptor beta chains were read from a single sample in a study of CD8 T cells in Susac syndrome. One entry per CDR3 protein, called by TCRdb with MiXCR from the immunoSEQ multiplex PCR reads. The sample has approximately 180,000 distinct CDR3 sequences; roughly 94% are singletons. Source material: CD4+ T cells from PBMCs. The source is a human donor with Susac syndrome. CDR3s include the opening cysteine and the closing phenylalanine or tryptophan. The order of the fields is CDR3 DNA, CDR3 protein, V gene, CDR3 length, J gene, D gene, clone size. A D gene is named only where the DNA matches it firmly. Size values are once, few and many counts, or a class for expanded clones, and some rows have none.

TGCAGTGCTAGAGAATTGGGCAGGGATATCGCAGATACGCAGTATTTT	CSARELGRDIADTQYF	TRBV20-1	16	TRBJ2-3	.	.
TGTGCCAGCAGTCCGCAGGGGTACCCTTCACCCCTCCACTTT	CASSPQGYPSPLHF	TRBV25-1	14	TRBJ1-6	.	.
TGTGCCTGGAGTTCCCGAGACCTGAGACACACGCAGTATTTT	CAWSSRDLRHTQYF	TRBV30	14	TRBJ2-3	.	.
TGTGCCAGCAGCCCTAATCGGGGGACGTACACTGAAGCTTTCTTT	CASSPNRGTYTEAFF	TRBV7-8	15	TRBJ1-1	.	.
TGTGCCAGCAGCTACGGACGGGGGGTTACCGGGGAGCTGTTTTTT	CASSYGRGVTGELFF	TRBV12-3/TRBV12-4	15	TRBJ2-2	TRBD2	.
TGTGCCAGCAGCTTATTTGTGGACATTCAGTACTTC	CASSLFVDIQYF	TRBV7-9	12	TRBJ2-4	.	.
TGTGCCAGCAGCTCCCTAGGCGGGGACTACGAGCAGTACTTC	CASSSLGGDYEQYF	TRBV7-9	14	TRBJ2-7	.	once
TGTGCCAGCAGGCAGACAGGGTACAATTCACCCCTCCACTTT	CASRQTGYNSPLHF	TRBV25-1	14	TRBJ1-6	TRBD1	.
TGTGCCAGCGACATGTGGGCGTCCCCAGGCAATCAGCCCCAGCATTTT	CASDMWASPGNQPQHF	TRBV5-6	16	TRBJ1-5	.	.
TGTGCCAGCAGCCCACCCACAGGCTATGTTAACAATGAGCAGTTCTTC	CASSPPTGYVNNEQFF	TRBV11-1	16	TRBJ2-1	.	.
TGTGCCAGCAGTTCCTACAGGGGCCCACAGGAGACCCAGTACTTC	CASSSYRGPQETQYF	TRBV28	15	TRBJ2-5	TRBD1	.
TGTGCCAGCAGCTGGCTATCGGGATACAATGAGCAGTTCTTC	CASSWLSGYNEQFF	TRBV3-1	14	TRBJ2-1	.	.
TGCAGTGCCAAAGCGGGCTCAGAGACCCAGTACTTC	CSAKAGSETQYF	TRBV20-1	12	TRBJ2-5	.	.
TGCGCCAGCAGCCTCTCGGTGAGCGCCTACGAGCAGTACTTC	CASSLSVSAYEQYF	TRBV5-1	14	TRBJ2-7	.	.
TGTGCCAGTAGTATAAGACCGGCGGGTGAAGCTTTCTTT	CASSIRPAGEAFF	TRBV19	13	TRBJ1-1	.	.
TGTGCCAGCAGCCAAGGCAGGGGCGGGACTGAAGCTTTCTTT	CASSQGRGGTEAFF	TRBV3-1	14	TRBJ1-1	.	.
TGTGCCAGCAGTCTGAGACGGACAGACCAGGGCGAGCAGTACTTC	CASSLRRTDQGEQYF	TRBV2	15	TRBJ2-7	.	.
TGTGCCAGCAGCTTTCTATCGTCCGGGAGTGACGGCTACACCTTC	CASSFLSSGSDGYTF	TRBV7-9	15	TRBJ1-2	.	once
TGTGCCAGCAGTTTAGGCGGACAGGGGGCCTTTGAAGCTTTCTTT	CASSLGGQGAFEAFF	TRBV12-3/TRBV12-4	15	TRBJ1-1	TRBD1	.
TGTGCTAGTGGTCCGAGGACAGGGGAGGAGACCCAGTACTTC	CASGPRTGEETQYF	TRBV12-5	14	TRBJ2-5	TRBD1	.
TGCGCCAGCAGCTGGGGAGGGGGCACCTCCGAGCAGTACTTC	CASSWGGGTSEQYF	TRBV5-1	14	TRBJ2-7	.	.
TGTGCGGGGACTAGCGGGAGGGACACAGATACGCAGTATTTT	CAGTSGRDTDTQYF	TRBV7-8	14	TRBJ2-3	TRBD2	.
TGTGCCAGCAGTGCAACCGGGCTCGGCTACACCTTC	CASSATGLGYTF	TRBV7-2	12	TRBJ1-2	.	.
TGTGCCAGCAGCCCCTTTGGCGGGGGGGAAAAACTGTTTTTT	CASSPFGGGEKLFF	TRBV3-1	14	TRBJ1-4	.	.
TGTGCCAGCAGTGTCGGGGTCTCCCTCCGGGAGACCCAGTACTTC	CASSVGVSLRETQYF	TRBV2	15	TRBJ2-5	.	.
TGCAGTGCTAGCACAGATACGCAGTATTTT	CSASTDTQYF	TRBV20-1	10	TRBJ2-3	.	.
TGTGCCAGCAGCTTGTATGGGAGCTCGGGGTCTGAAGCTTTCTTT	CASSLYGSSGSEAFF	TRBV5-6	15	TRBJ1-1	.	.
TGTGCCAGCAGCTTGGGGTTCAGCTCCTACAATGAGCAGTTCTTC	CASSLGFSSYNEQFF	TRBV13	15	TRBJ2-1	.	.
TGCGCCAGCAGCCAAGGGATGGGCGGGAGGGCTGAGAATGAGCAGTTCTTC	CASSQGMGGRAENEQFF	TRBV4-3	17	TRBJ2-1	TRBD2	once
TGTGCCAGTAGCCGCCAGTGGGAGACCGGGGAGCTGTTTTTT	CASSRQWETGELFF	TRBV19	14	TRBJ2-2	.	.
TGTGCCACCAGCAGAGTTGGCCGCATAAATGAGCAGTTCTTC	CATSRVGRINEQFF	TRBV15	14	TRBJ2-1	.	.
TGTGCCAGCAGCAAATCGACACACAGGGGTTACGAGCAGTACTTC	CASSKSTHRGYEQYF	TRBV21-1	15	TRBJ2-7	.	.
TGTGCCAGCAGTGCTACAGGGTCGCGAGGAAACACCATATATTTT	CASSATGSRGNTIYF	TRBV25-1	15	TRBJ1-3	.	.
TGCAGTGCTAGAGTAACGGGCATTGGTCAGCCCCAGCATTTT	CSARVTGIGQPQHF	TRBV20-1	14	TRBJ1-5	.	.
TGTGCCAGCAGCCTCCTTGGGACAGGGAGAAGGTACGAGCAGTACTTC	CASSLLGTGRRYEQYF	TRBV14	16	TRBJ2-7	TRBD1	.
TGTGCATGGGGACAGGGGGCGGTCGGGGAGCTGTTTTTT	CAWGQGAVGELFF	TRBV30	13	TRBJ2-2	TRBD1	.
TGTGCCAGCAGCCAAGGAGGAAGGGTCAATTCACCCCTCCACTTT	CASSQGGRVNSPLHF	TRBV3-1	15	TRBJ1-6	.	.
TGTGCCAGCAGCTTAGGATCAGGGGGCCACGAGCAGTACTTC	CASSLGSGGHEQYF	TRBV7-9	14	TRBJ2-7	TRBD1	.
TGTGCCAGCTCAGGGGTCGATCAGCCCCAGCATTTT	CASSGVDQPQHF	TRBV10-3	12	TRBJ1-5	.	.
TGTGCCAGCAGCTTTGACAGGGGACAGACCCAGTACTTC	CASSFDRGQTQYF	TRBV11-2	13	TRBJ2-5	TRBD1	.
TGTGCCAGCAGCTTAGAGCAGCAATACTACGAGCAGTACTTC	CASSLEQQYYEQYF	TRBV11-2	14	TRBJ2-7	.	.
TGCAGTGCTAGAACCCTCGGGGTATCGGGTGAGCAGTTCTTC	CSARTLGVSGEQFF	TRBV20-1	14	TRBJ2-1	.	.
TGTGCCAGCAGCGCCGTCGGCAGGGGATCTGGAAACACCATATATTTT	CASSAVGRGSGNTIYF	TRBV9	16	TRBJ1-3	.	.
TGTGCCTGGGATCAGGCTTTCAGCAATCAGCCCCAGCATTTT	CAWDQAFSNQPQHF	TRBV30	14	TRBJ1-5	.	.